These T cell receptor beta chains were read from a single sample in a study of post-analysis software for immune sequencing data. TCRdb analysed the PCR reads with MiXCR anew, one entry per CDR3 protein. The table records roughly 730,000 distinct CDR3 sequences, approximately 30% of them present only once. Specimen: blood. The origin of the receptors is a girl aged 10-17 years with multiple sclerosis. CDR3s include the opening cysteine and the closing phenylalanine or tryptophan. Size tells how often a clone was seen (once, few, many) or the class of an expanded clone, and some rows leave it out.

abundance: few; v_gene: TRBV5-6; len: 15; CDR3aa: CASSSGGRPNYGYTF
abundance: .; v_gene: TRBV5-1; len: 18; CDR3aa: CASSRTSGRKTSTDTQYF
abundance: few; v_gene: TRBV20-1; len: 17; CDR3aa: CSGEGQGSYSGANVLTF
abundance: .; v_gene: TRBV9; len: 13; CDR3aa: CASSVAEESPLHF
abundance: few; v_gene: TRBV7-2; len: 13; CDR3aa: CASSLQGVAGYTF
abundance: .; v_gene: TRBV7-8; len: 15; CDR3aa: CASSLRLAGNGELFF
abundance: few; v_gene: TRBV20-1; len: 16; CDR3aa: CSARVIAGPIGETQYF
abundance: .; v_gene: TRBV3-1; len: 14; CDR3aa: CAGSQGTSRYEQYF
abundance: .; v_gene: TRBV2; len: 14; CDR3aa: CASSEGGPADTQYF
abundance: few; v_gene: TRBV6-1; len: 19; CDR3aa: CASSEAPGLVYSSYNEQFF
abundance: .; v_gene: TRBV12-3/TRBV12-4; len: 14; CDR3aa: CASSFHGDNYGYTF
abundance: few; v_gene: TRBV7-9; len: 14; CDR3aa: CASSPIGAKNIQYF
abundance: .; v_gene: TRBV28; len: 16; CDR3aa: CASSFLSVSGNNEQFF
abundance: .; v_gene: TRBV24-1; len: 16; CDR3aa: CATSYRRTGYFNEQFF
abundance: .; v_gene: TRBV20-1; len: 13; CDR3aa: CSARAGLEGKLFF
abundance: .; v_gene: TRBV7-9; len: 16; CDR3aa: CASSLGLAEVTDTQYF
abundance: once; v_gene: TRBV7-9; len: 16; CDR3aa: CASSLISLAGALEQFF
abundance: .; v_gene: TRBV6-1; len: 13; CDR3aa: CASTTGFRETQYF
abundance: .; v_gene: TRBV9; len: 15; CDR3aa: CASSVAGSPQETQYF
abundance: few; v_gene: TRBV10-3; len: 16; CDR3aa: CAISVLDLRVRTEAFF
abundance: few; v_gene: TRBV7-2; len: 23; CDR3aa: CASSLRRPSSYNEQWRVGNEQFF
abundance: .; v_gene: TRBV4-1; len: 15; CDR3aa: CASSPIGTGNYGYTF
abundance: few; v_gene: TRBV3-1; len: 14; CDR3aa: CASSPRTGYYGYTF
abundance: .; v_gene: TRBV9; len: 18; CDR3aa: CASSVERGAAILFYGYTF
abundance: .; v_gene: TRBV7-2; len: 19; CDR3aa: CASSSPFRPGTGPQETQYF
abundance: few; v_gene: TRBV9; len: 18; CDR3aa: CASSVAWGGRGSQETQYF
abundance: few; v_gene: TRBV5-1; len: 13; CDR3aa: CASSLVNTGELFF
abundance: .; v_gene: TRBV7-2; len: 16; CDR3aa: CASGLEGTDPTDTQYF
abundance: many; v_gene: TRBV5-4; len: 12; CDR3aa: CASSWTRNEQFF
abundance: few; v_gene: TRBV27; len: 17; CDR3aa: CASSFLPTGQGSGTQYF
abundance: .; v_gene: TRBV25-1; len: 15; CDR3aa: CASSESGIDNQPQHF
abundance: few; v_gene: TRBV7-2; len: 15; CDR3aa: CASSLAHSADNEQFF
abundance: few; v_gene: TRBV20-1; len: 14; CDR3aa: CSAKSLAGVHEQFF
abundance: .; v_gene: TRBV2; len: 13; CDR3aa: CASSDLQNYGYTF
abundance: few; v_gene: TRBV12-3/TRBV12-4; len: 14; CDR3aa: CASSPQGFVETQYF
abundance: .; v_gene: TRBV10-3; len: 14; CDR3aa: CAINSPGLQETQYF
abundance: .; v_gene: TRBV19; len: 14; CDR3aa: CASSTDGLYNEQFF
abundance: many; v_gene: TRBV7-6; len: 14; CDR3aa: CASSTSGTTDTQYF
abundance: .; v_gene: TRBV5-1; len: 19; CDR3aa: CASQPMGQGATYRYNEQFF
abundance: .; v_gene: TRBV21-1; len: 12; CDR3aa: CASSKSRYGYTF
abundance: .; v_gene: TRBV29-1; len: 13; CDR3aa: CSVDSVGGDTQYF
abundance: few; v_gene: TRBV11-2; len: 16; CDR3aa: CASSPVSTSDQETQYF
abundance: few; v_gene: TRBV5-1; len: 14; CDR3aa: CASSRQASGETQYF
abundance: many; v_gene: TRBV10-3; len: 15; CDR3aa: CAIGGTVGANYGYTF
abundance: few; v_gene: TRBV15; len: 15; CDR3aa: CATGRDKRAYNEQFF
abundance: many; v_gene: TRBV20-1; len: 14; CDR3aa: CSATSGTSSYEQYF
abundance: many; v_gene: TRBV5-1; len: 13; CDR3aa: CASTWDRGVEQFF
abundance: .; v_gene: TRBV5-6; len: 16; CDR3aa: CASSSAAGRVYNEQFF
abundance: .; v_gene: TRBV7-6; len: 13; CDR3aa: CASSVSSNQPQHF
abundance: .; v_gene: TRBV7-2; len: 16; CDR3aa: CASSLAPTGGQETQYF
abundance: .; v_gene: TRBV7-9; len: 16; CDR3aa: CASNTLGGDPGTEAFF
abundance: few; v_gene: TRBV13; len: 14; CDR3aa: CASGPDRVGNGYTF
abundance: .; v_gene: TRBV6-2/TRBV6-3; len: 17; CDR3aa: CASSYEGTSGAGETQYF